These 27 T cell receptor beta chains originate from one sample sequenced in a study of T cell responses to AZD1222 COVID-19 vaccine. Here immunoSEQ multiplex PCR was the method, and the copy in TCRdb shows in-frame clones only, minus some. Of 95,000 to 150,000 clones listed, roughly 84% are singletons. The source was peripheral blood, collected on day 0 of AZD1222 vaccination. The source is an adult in good health.

V and J are TRBV4-1 and TRBJ1-4, with TRBD1 as a possible D gene (5 bases). CDR1 and CDR2 from the germline V gene are MGHRA and YSYEKL. This CDR3 comprises 15 residues. The V end was cut by 1 base, the J end by 2 bases, with 8 bases between. CDR3 sequence (DNA): TGCGCCAGCAGCCAAGGGGGGTTCACTAATGAAAAACTGTTTTTT. Amino acid sequence: CASSQGGFTNEKLFF.

The genes are TRBV5-4 and TRBJ1-1; no firm D call. CDR3 length equals 15 residues. V lost 5 bases and J lost 1, with 15 bases in between. The germline V gene encodes CDR1 SGHNT and CDR2 YYREEE (reference sequence). DNA of the CDR3: TGTGCCAGCAGGGAGTCGCTTGGGAAGAACACTGAAGCTTTCTTT. Protein: CASRESLGKNTEAFF. The full variable domain, its missing parts supplied by reference TRBV5-4 and TRBJ1-1, is ETGVTQSPTHLIKTRGQQVTLRCSSQSGHNTVSWYQQALGQGPQFIFQYYREEENGRGNFPPRFSGLQFPNYSSELNVNALELDDSALYLCASRESLGKNTEAFFGQGTRLTVV.

This rearrangement joins TRBV19 to TRBJ2-3, with D perhaps being TRBD1 or TRBD2 (5 bases each). Germline CDR1 LNHDA, CDR2 SQIVND (reference sequence). The V end was cut by 10 bases, the J end by 4 bases, with 9 bases between. This CDR3 spans 11 amino acids. CDR3 sequence reads: CATRGADTQYF. Here the CDR3 DNA reads TGTGCCACGAGGGGTGCAGATACGCAGTATTTT.

This chain joins TRBV9 and TRBJ1-3, with a weak D call TRBD1 (6 bases). Germline CDR1 is SGDLS and CDR2 is YYNGEE. The CDR3 contains 16 residues. V shed 3 bases and J shed 1 base, with 14 bases lying between them. The chain's CDR3 is CASSDSTGLSGNTIYF. The CDR3 DNA reads as TGTGCCAGCAGCGACTCAACAGGGCTGTCTGGAAACACCATATATTTT.

This rearrangement joins TRBV6-5 to TRBJ2-7; D not certain. The V gene's germline CDR1 is MNHEY and CDR2 SVGAGI. This CDR3 contains 14 residues. The ends were cut back, 2 bases at V and 0 bases at J, with 8 bases in the middle. The CDR3 DNA reads TGTGCCAGCAGTTACGGGTACACCTCCTACGAGCAGTACTTC. As protein: CASSYGYTSYEQYF.

CDR3 in DNA: TGTGCCAGCAGTGAGGGCGGGGGCGCCAGGTGGGAGACCCAGTACTTC. This sequence encodes CASSEGGGARWETQYF. This chain links TRBV2 with TRBJ2-5, with D possibly being TRBD2 (7 bases). Germline assignment: CDR1 SNHLY and CDR2 FYNNEI. V gave up 3 bases and J gave up 5 bases, with 19 bases separating them. The CDR3 spans 16 residues.

The chain uses TRBV7-2 and TRBJ2-2; 9 bases are a match to TRBD2. Germline V gives CDR1 SGHTA, CDR2 FQGNSA. The CDR3 has 16 amino acids. V lost 8 bases to trimming and J lost 5 bases; unmatched junction nucleotides: 12. CDR3 amino acids: CASSLNGLAGTGELFF. The CDR3 bases are TGTGCCAGCTCCTTAAATGGGCTAGCGGGGACCGGGGAGCTGTTTTTT.

The chain combines TRBV9 with TRBJ1-2; 10 bases are a match to TRBD1. Per germline, CDR1 SGDLS and CDR2 YYNGEE. This CDR3 spans 13 amino acids. V shed 4 bases, J shed 8 bases, and the junction held 5 bases outside the gene matches. The chain's CDR3 is CASSPRDRGGYTF. CDR3 in DNA: TGTGCCAGCAGCCCCCGGGACAGGGGCGGCTACACCTTC.

CDR3 protein: CASSLGGSRTGNTIYF. The CDR3 DNA reads TGTGCCAGCAGTTTAGGAGGGAGTAGGACTGGAAACACCATATATTTT. The V and J genes are TRBV27 and TRBJ1-3; no firm D call. CDR1 and CDR2 from the germline V gene are MNHEY and SMNVEV (reference sequence). Trimming took off 2 bases at V and 2 bases at J, with 13 bases between the two ends. The CDR3 loop spans 16 amino acids.

This chain uses TRBV6-5 with TRBJ2-7; D ambiguous. V lost 4 bases to trimming and J lost 5 bases, with 12 bases between them. The CDR3 loop spans 13 amino acids. Germline-derived CDR1 and CDR2 are MNHEY and SVGAGI. The CDR3 sequence: CASSLFPRDEQYF. The CDR3 nucleotides are TGTGCCAGCAGTTTGTTTCCGAGAGACGAGCAGTACTTC.

This rearrangement joins TRBV19 to TRBJ1-2, with D hard to call. The germline gives CDR1 LNHDA, CDR2 SQIVND (reference sequence). The CDR3 runs 14 residues. Trimming removed 5 bases at V and 5 bases at J, with 15 bases between. CDR3 DNA sequence: TGTGCCAGTAGTGTCAAAGAAACTGGTTATGGCTACACCTTC. Protein product: CASSVKETGYGYTF.

The V call is TRBV13, the J call TRBJ2-3; D perhaps matches TRBD1 (6 bases). V lost 2 bases and J lost 4, with 13 bases in between. The CDR3 contains 15 residues. Germline CDR1 PRHDT, CDR2 FYEKMQ (reference sequence). CDR3 in DNA: TGTGCCAGCAGCTTATGGGGGCCCGGATCAGATACGCAGTATTTT. Protein product: CASSLWGPGSDTQYF.

The chain is built from TRBV5-1 and TRBJ1-1; D may be TRBD1 (5 bases). The length of the CDR3 is 16 residues. The germline V gene has CDR1 SGHRS and CDR2 YFSETQ. Deletions cut 4 bases from V and 4 bases from J, with 20 bases between. The chain's CDR3 is CASSRGWKGSTTEAFF. The CDR3 region has the DNA TGCGCCAGCAGCCGGGGGTGGAAGGGGTCGACCACTGAAGCTTTCTTT.

The rearrangement joins TRBV19 to TRBJ1-1, with D possibly matching TRBD1 (5 bases). Germline assignment: CDR1 LNHDA and CDR2 SQIVND (reference sequence). This CDR3 has 13 residues. Trimming left V 1 base short and J 5 bases short, with 8 bases between. CDR3 coding DNA: TGTGCCAGTAGTATAGGGGACGCAACTGAAGCTTTCTTT. Translation: CASSIGDATEAFF.

This clone has a handful of counts. The rearrangement joins TRBV7-6 to TRBJ2-7, with a weak D call TRBD2 (6 bases). The CDR3 consists of 14 residues. Germline loops: CDR1 SGHVS, CDR2 FNYEAQ. The ends were cut back, 3 bases at V and 5 bases at J, with 14 bases in the middle. Here the CDR3 DNA reads TGTGCCAGCAGCTTGGAGGGAGACCCCCACGAGCAGTACTTC. It yields the protein CASSLEGDPHEQYF. The full variable domain, its missing parts supplied by reference TRBV7-6 and TRBJ2-7, is GAGVSQSPRYKVTKRGQDVALRCDPISGHVSLYWYRQALGQGPEFLTYFNYEAQQDKSGLPNDRFSAERPEGSISTLTIQRTEQRDSAMYRCASSLEGDPHEQYFGPGTRLTVT.

This clone was observed a handful of times. The rearrangement joins TRBV5-1 to TRBJ2-7, with a tentative D call TRBD1 (7 bases). Germline V gene data show CDR1 as SGHRS and CDR2 as YFSETQ. The CDR3 length is 17 residues. Between the trimmed V and J ends, which lost 3 bases and 4 bases, there was a span of 23 bases. CDR3 sequence: CASSSRWTGLRKYEQYF. CDR3 nucleotide sequence: TGCGCCAGCAGCTCGAGATGGACAGGACTAAGGAAGTACGAGCAGTACTTC.

The CDR3 reads CASSPSSLENTEAFF. As DNA, the CDR3 is TGTGCCAGCAGCCCCTCTTCTCTAGAGAACACTGAAGCTTTCTTT. The V gene is TRBV4-2, the J gene TRBJ1-1; D gene unclear. Germline CDR1 reads LGHNA; CDR2 reads YNFKEQ. V was pared by 4 bases and J by 1 base, with 13 bases between. The CDR3 is made up of 15 amino acids.

The rearrangement uses TRBV5-1 and TRBJ1-2; D may be TRBD1 (5 bases). The ends were cut back, 2 bases at V and 7 bases at J, with 12 bases in the middle. The length of the CDR3 is 13 residues. From germline, CDR1 is SGHRS and CDR2 YFSETQ. The CDR3 DNA reads as TGCGCCAGCAGCTTTAGGCAGGGTCTTGGCTACACCTTC. Protein: CASSFRQGLGYTF.

The chain employs TRBV20-1 and TRBJ2-3, with 8 nucleotides matching TRBD2. This CDR3 is 11 amino acids long. V gave up 3 bases and J gave up 14 bases; unmatched junction bases: 7. Germline V gene lookup returns CDR1 DFQATT and CDR2 SNEGSKA (reference sequence). In DNA form, the CDR3 reads TGCAGTGCTAGCCCCTTAGCGGGGCTGTATTTT. Amino acid sequence: CSASPLAGLYF.

Only one count was recorded for this clone. The chain links TRBV4-3 to TRBJ2-7, with D possibly being TRBD1 (6 bases). The V and J ends lost 0 bases and 5 bases respectively, with 8 bases between them. Germline V gives CDR1 LGHNA, CDR2 YSLEER. This CDR3 has 13 amino acids. The CDR3 spells CASSQDRGNEQYF. In DNA, the CDR3 is TGCGCCAGCAGCCAAGACAGGGGAAACGAGCAGTACTTC.

This chain connects TRBV9 to TRBJ1-1; 9 bases line up with TRBD1. Germline CDR1 reads SGDLS; CDR2 reads YYNGEE. CDR3 length equals 14 residues. With V trimmed by 5 bases and J by 6 bases, 8 bases remained unmatched. The CDR3 protein is CASSPHRQGAEAFF. The CDR3 region has the DNA TGTGCCAGCAGTCCCCACAGACAGGGGGCTGAAGCTTTCTTT.

This rearrangement joins TRBV24-1 to TRBJ1-1; 11 nucleotides match TRBD1. The germline gives CDR1 KGHDR, CDR2 SFDVKD. There are 12 residues in the CDR3. V gave up 7 bases and J gave up 7 bases; unmatched junction bases: 1. The CDR3 coding sequence is TGTGCCACCAGGGACAGGGGGCTTGAAGCTTTCTTT. Translation: CATRDRGLEAFF.

The rearrangement uses TRBV4-1 and TRBJ2-7, with D possibly TRBD1 on 5 matching bases. The CDR3 loop spans 14 amino acids. V was shortened by 0 bases and J by 4 bases, with 10 bases between the two germline ends. Germline assignment: CDR1 MGHRA and CDR2 YSYEKL. CDR3 nucleotides: TGCGCCAGCAGCCAAGAGGTACAGGCTTACGAGCAGTACTTC. As protein: CASSQEVQAYEQYF.

The chain has TRBV12-5 and TRBJ2-3; D ambiguous. Germline CDR1 LGHNT, CDR2 FRNRAP. V lost 4 bases and J 8 bases, leaving 7 bases between the germline ends. The length of the CDR3 is 11 residues. In DNA form, the CDR3 reads TGTGCTAGTGGTTCATTGGGTACGCAGTATTTT. It encodes CASGSLGTQYF.

The chain combines TRBV2 with TRBJ1-1; D is undetermined. The V gene lost 6 bases and the J gene lost 2 bases, with 10 bases spanning the gap. The germline V gene encodes CDR1 SNHLY and CDR2 FYNNEI. CDR3 size: 13 residues. CDR3 protein: CASRVARNTEAFF. In DNA form, the CDR3 reads TGTGCCAGCAGGGTGGCCCGAAACACTGAAGCTTTCTTT.

The V gene is TRBV18, the J gene TRBJ1-1; TRBD1 is a possible D gene (6 bases). CDR1 is KGHSH, CDR2 LQKENI, per germline. This CDR3 is 14 amino acids long. V lost 4 bases and J lost 0, with 9 bases in between. CDR3 region: CASSQGTLNTEAFF. The CDR3 DNA sequence: TGTGCCAGCTCACAGGGGACATTGAACACTGAAGCTTTCTTT.

V is TRBV6-2 or TRBV6-3 and J is TRBJ2-2, with D possibly TRBD1 on 7 matching bases. The CDR3 is 15 amino acids. The germline gives CDR1 MNHEY, CDR2 SVGEGT. Trimming left V 6 bases short and J 5 bases short, with 16 bases between. CDR3 sequence (DNA): TGTGCCAGCAGCCCGGAGGGGGCGCAGACCGGGGAGCTGTTTTTT. The encoded protein is CASSPEGAQTGELFF.